The entry below gives a single T cell receptor beta chain sequence along with its context. This specimen comes from a study of siplizumab effects on memory and regulatory T cells. In germline, CDR1 is MNHEY, CDR2 SMNVEV (reference sequence). The CDR3 loop spans 19 amino acids. The junction had 18 bases not matched to a gene; V was cut back by 6 bases and J by 0 bases. Here immunoSEQ multiplex PCR was the method, and the copy in TCRdb shows in-frame clones only, minus some. There are over 80,000 clones in the sample; approximately 86% occur only once, and roughly 1.5% lies in the top ten. Sequenced: Tregs sorted from blood. The receptor was derived from a human donor in good health. The chain couples TRBV27 to TRBJ2-7, with 9 bases lining up with TRBD2. CDR3: CASRLRGGGATPRSYEQYF. The CDR3 DNA follows: TGTGCCAGCAGGCTGCGGGGGGGTGGTGCCACCCCACGCTCCTACGAGCAGTACTTC.